Listed below are T cell receptor beta chains from one sample, sequenced in a study of blood T cell repertoires in COVID-19. Using immunoSEQ multiplex PCR, the repertoire was profiled, and TCRdb retains in-frame clones only, with some absent. The sample has 100,000 to 130,000 clones, about three quarters seen once. The material sequenced was peripheral blood. The receptor source for this set is a woman aged 40 to 50 with acute or convalescent COVID-19. The conserved cysteine and the conserved F or W are not part of the CDR3 here.

TRBV6-5	ASRDRGWMNTEAF
TRBV2	ASSEWVSGETGELF
TRBV28	ASSLGMTGVKTDTQY
TRBV7-3	ASSLNGWASGANVLT
TRBV5-1	ASSLGMTGAQEQY
TRBV10-3	AISPGLAGASYEQY
TRBV30	ASRTTNTGELF
TRBV19	ASSIAGTGKNQPQH
TRBV24-1	ATSDSGDSGANVLT
TRBV5-1	ASSLLSRSGGSGELF
TRBV19	ASSLTGVGGELF
TRBV5-5	ASSWVDRGNYGYT
TRBV13	ASSLEVAGGMETQY
TRBV3-1/TRBV3-2	ASSQGQGAVTEAF
TRBV3-1/TRBV3-2	ASSQSGPTGELF
TRBV6-1	ASQPGTTNQPQH
TRBV7-2	ASSSALAGGSDTQY
TRBV4-1	ASSQTTSGGSETQY
TRBV5-6	ASSPGHIYGYT
TRBV7-2	ASSPTGTGNTIY
TRBV6-1	ASSVGQGVSGANVLT
TRBV19	ASSIGPNRRDNPQAISGANVLT
TRBV5-1	ASSVGTGYTDTQY
TRBV4-1	ASSQDGRDRGYGYT
TRBV27	ASRPRQLNTEAF
TRBV3-1/TRBV3-2	ASSPREGKAF
TRBV11-2	ASSLDMRQYTGELF
TRBV7-2	ASSLGWGQRETQY
TRBV4-1	ASSQTGTGDQPQH
TRBV11-2	ASSLPRTYEQY
TRBV30	AWKIKRDRVYEQY
TRBV3-1/TRBV3-2	ASSQMRNTEAF
TRBV19	ASSKVANEQF
TRBV4-1	ASSQVLTGGGNTGELF
TRBV7-2	ASSFSGGYGELF
TRBV6-5	ASSYVAGGSYEQY
TRBV18	ASSRDRRSYEQY
TRBV4-1	ASSQEGKLAGVVYEQY
TRBV7-2	ASSLEFGSSYNSPLH
TRBV7-2	ASSTEGTGINGYT
TRBV4-3	ASSERGTVLYEQY